These 15 T cell receptor beta chains share one sample of origin, sequenced in a study of cytomegalovirus exposure and HLA in healthy donors. The PCR used 60 Vbeta and 13 Jbeta primers. Profiling relied on immunoSEQ multiplex PCR, and the TCRdb table lists in-frame clones only, not all of them. Among about 260,000 clones listed, almost 85% were seen once. Sequenced input: PBMCs. Receptor source: a woman aged 40 to 50 in good health and CMV-seropositive.

V gene TRBV6-1 combines with J gene TRBJ2-3, with 8 bases fitting TRBD1. Germline V CDR1 and CDR2: MNHNS, SASEGT. The CDR3 is made up of 16 amino acids. With 1 base clipped from V and 0 bases from J, the junction kept 3 bases outside the gene matches. The CDR3 DNA follows: TGTGCCAGCAGTGAAGGGACAGGGTTTAGCACAGATACGCAGTATTTT. Translation gives CASSEGTGFSTDTQYF.

The rearrangement uses TRBV5-1 and TRBJ2-7; D is perhaps TRBD2 (5 bases). V was clipped by 0 bases and J by 3 bases, with 16 bases between them. Per the germline V gene, CDR1 is SGHRS and CDR2 is YFSETQ. The CDR3 is made up of 16 amino acids. CDR3 loop: CASSLGSTTRVYEQYF. For the CDR3, the DNA is TGCGCCAGCAGCTTGGGTTCGACTACTCGGGTCTACGAGCAGTACTTC.

J is TRBJ2-1 and V is TRBV10-3, with 14 bases lining up with TRBD2. The germline V gene has CDR1 ENHRY and CDR2 SYGVKD. CDR3 size: 16 residues. V dropped 2 bases and J dropped 8; count of bases not matched to a gene: 5. In DNA, the CDR3 is TGTGCCATCAGTGAGCCGGGACTAGCGGGAGCGGATGAGCAGTTCTTC. The encoded protein is CAISEPGLAGADEQFF.

CDR3 in amino acids: CASSLVTSEFFGEQFF. For the CDR3, the DNA is TGTGCCAGCAGCTTAGTTACTAGCGAGTTCTTTGGTGAGCAGTTCTTC. V is TRBV7-6 and J is TRBJ2-1, with 7 bases fitting TRBD2. CDR3 length: 16 amino acids. CDR1 SGHVS and CDR2 FNYEAQ come from the germline V gene. V shed 1 base and J 9 bases; nucleotides not matched to a gene: 12.

V gene TRBV7-9 combines with J gene TRBJ1-5; weak D call: TRBD1 (5 bases). Germline-derived CDR1 and CDR2 are SEHNR and FQNEAQ (reference sequence). The V gene lost 5 bases and the J gene lost 4 bases, with 9 bases spanning the gap. The CDR3 sequence is 13 residues long. The CDR3 DNA sequence: TGTGCCAGCAGCCTCCGGACAAATCAGCCCCAGCATTTT. This sequence encodes CASSLRTNQPQHF.

The genes are TRBV7-8 and TRBJ2-3, with 11 bases identical to TRBD2. This CDR3 is built from 15 residues. Losses at the gene ends were 10 bases for V and 1 base for J; bases not matched to a gene: 7. Germline CDR1 is SGHVS and CDR2 is FQNEAQ. The CDR3 protein is CATISGRAGTDTQYF. The CDR3 nucleotides read TGTGCCACCATTAGCGGGAGGGCTGGCACAGATACGCAGTATTTT.

V gene TRBV5-6 combines with J gene TRBJ2-5, with 9 positions matching TRBD1. The germline V gene encodes CDR1 SGHDT and CDR2 YYEEEE. CDR3 length: 14 amino acids. V was pared by 4 bases and J by 5 bases, with 6 bases of the junction left unmatched. CDR3 residues: CASSTRTGAETQYF. As DNA, the CDR3 is TGTGCCAGCAGCACAAGGACAGGGGCCGAGACCCAGTACTTC.

The chain employs TRBV18 and TRBJ2-7; 10 positions match TRBD1. The CDR3 spans 14 residues. Germline trimming cut 5 bases from V and 6 bases from J; bases unmatched to any gene: 7. CDR1 is KGHSH and CDR2 is LQKENI in the germline V gene. CDR3 in DNA: TGTGCCAGCTCAAGTGGACAGGGGGTAAGCGAGCAGTACTTC. Its translation: CASSSGQGVSEQYF.

CDR3 sequence reads: CASRPIAGAYEQYF. The CDR3 nucleotides are TGCGCCAGCAGACCTATAGCGGGTGCTTACGAGCAGTACTTC. This chain links TRBV5-1 with TRBJ2-7; 7 positions match TRBD2. J was trimmed by 4 bases and V by 5 bases; bases with no gene match: 9. The CDR3 is 14 amino acids. CDR1 SGHRS and CDR2 YFSETQ come from the germline V gene.

In the case of this clone: The conserved closing phenylalanine or tryptophan is absent in this CDR3, likely reflecting a read error. CDR3 sequence: CASSLGPATLGYGYTI. The CDR3 DNA reads TGTGCCAGCAGCTTAGGGCCGGCGACTCTTGGCTATGGCTACACCATC. This chain connects TRBV11-3 to TRBJ1-2, with D hard to call. The V end lost 1 base, the J end lost 4 bases, and 16 bases lay between the germline ends. The CDR3 spans 16 residues. In germline, CDR1 is SGHNT, CDR2 YENEEA.

The CDR3, as DNA: TGTGCCAGCAGCTTAATTGGGCTAGCGGGCCCCTCCTCCTACAATGAGCAGTTCTTC. As protein: CASSLIGLAGPSSYNEQFF. The gene calls are TRBV11-1 and TRBJ2-1; 8 nucleotides match TRBD2. The CDR3 length is 19 residues. V was pared by 2 bases and J by 0 bases, with 12 bases of the junction left unmatched. From germline, CDR1 is SGHAT and CDR2 FQDESV (reference sequence). Drawing the rest from reference TRBV11-1 and TRBJ2-1, the complete variable domain is EAEVAQSPRYKITEKSQAVAFWCDPISGHATLYWYRQILGQGPELLVQFQDESVVDDSQLPKDRFSAERLKGVDSTLKIQPAELGDSAMYLCASSLIGLAGPSSYNEQFFGPGTRLTVL.

The chain is built from TRBV27 and TRBJ1-2; 8 nucleotides line up with TRBD1. Trimming took 5 bases from V and 6 from J; bases not matched to a gene: 14. The CDR3 extends over 16 amino acids. Looked up from germline, CDR1 is MNHEY and CDR2 is SMNVEV (reference sequence). This CDR3 reads CASSHDTGTGVNGYTF. The CDR3, as DNA: TGTGCCAGCAGTCACGACACCGGGACAGGAGTGAATGGCTACACCTTC.

This clone was seen only once. The gene calls are TRBV15 and TRBJ2-1; 11 nucleotides match TRBD2. The CDR3 contains 15 residues. Germline CDR1 reads LNHNV; CDR2 reads YYDKDF (reference sequence). V was clipped by 3 bases and J by 8 bases; unmatched bases: 6. CDR3 loop: CATSSTSGSNHEQFF. The CDR3, as DNA: TGTGCCACCAGCAGCACTAGCGGGAGTAACCATGAGCAGTTCTTC.

The chain combines TRBV13 with TRBJ2-6; D is unresolved. The CDR3 totals 19 residues. The V end lost 5 bases, the J end lost 1 base, and 21 bases lay between the germline ends. Germline loops: CDR1 PRHDT, CDR2 FYEKMQ (reference sequence). CDR3 in DNA: TGTGCCAGCAGCAGCCCCCTTCTAACTGCACGGTCTGGGGCCAACGTCCTGACTTTC. It encodes CASSSPLLTARSGANVLTF.

V is TRBV7-2 and J is TRBJ2-7; D ambiguous. The V and J ends lost 2 bases and 1 base respectively, with 12 bases between them. Germline V gene sequence: CDR1 SGHTA, CDR2 FQGNSA. The CDR3 spans 15 residues. The CDR3 spells CASSLSVTDSYEQYF. As DNA, the CDR3 is TGTGCCAGCAGCTTATCGGTCACCGATTCCTACGAGCAGTACTTC.